A selection of T cell receptor beta chains follows, all from one sample in a study of regulatory T cells in long-lasting Graves disease. TCRdb fed the multiplex PCR reads into MiXCR, producing one record per CDR3 protein. This sample has around 450,000 distinct CDR3 sequences, with approximately 15% found just once. These records were also assigned to another study, of T cells in Graves' hyperthyroidism and ophthalmopathy.

This material consisted of peripheral blood mononuclear cells (PBMCs), taken at new diagnosis, from a patient treated with antithyroid drugs. The source is a woman aged 25 to 45 with Graves disease. CDR3s include the opening cysteine and the closing phenylalanine or tryptophan. D genes are given only for firm matches. Not every row has a clone size; where given, it reads once, few, many or a size class.

j_call | cdr3_length | clone_size | d_call | v_call | cdr3_aa | cdr3_nt
TRBJ2-3 | 16 | . | TRBD1 | TRBV10-1 | CASSDDRGLGTDTQYF | TGCGCCAGCAGTGATGACAGGGGATTGGGCACAGATACGCAGTATTTT
TRBJ2-2 | 13 | few | . | TRBV11-2 | CASSRTSTGELFF | TGTGCCAGCAGCCGTACATCCACCGGGGAGCTGTTTTTT
TRBJ1-1 | 13 | many | . | TRBV11-2 | CASSHPTNTEAFF | TGTGCCAGCAGCCACCCTACTAACACTGAAGCTTTCTTT
TRBJ2-5 | 14 | many | TRBD2 | TRBV20-1 | CSARRAGAQETQYF | TGCAGTGCTAGAAGGGCGGGAGCTCAAGAGACCCAGTACTTC
TRBJ1-1 | 13 | many | . | TRBV11-2 | CASSPEVGTEAFF | TGTGCCAGCAGCCCAGAGGTTGGCACTGAAGCTTTCTTT
TRBJ2-2 | 15 | . | TRBD2 | TRBV20-1 | CSARELAGATGELFF | TGCAGTGCTAGAGAACTAGCGGGAGCCACCGGGGAGCTGTTTTTT
TRBJ1-2 | 13 | many | . | TRBV30 | CAWTPLPGIGYTF | TGTGCCTGGACCCCCTTGCCTGGGATCGGCTACACCTTC
TRBJ2-1 | 14 | many | TRBD2 | TRBV28 | CASSRGLATNEQFF | TGTGCCAGCAGCCGCGGACTAGCGACTAATGAGCAGTTCTTC
TRBJ2-1 | 14 | many | . | TRBV10-2 | CASMGGPTYNEQFF | TGCGCCAGCATGGGTGGGCCGACTTACAATGAGCAGTTCTTC
TRBJ2-6 | 15 | . | . | TRBV2 | CASSESRTGANVLTF | TGTGCCAGCAGTGAGTCGAGGACCGGGGCCAACGTCCTGACTTTC
TRBJ1-1 | 18 | few | . | TRBV4-2 | CASSQGAGETPRPTEAFF | TGTGCCAGCAGCCAAGGTGCTGGGGAAACCCCACGGCCCACTGAAGCTTTCTTT
TRBJ2-1 | 14 | many | TRBD2 | TRBV7-9 | CASSSEGSGGEQFF | TGTGCCAGCAGCTCCGAGGGGAGCGGGGGCGAGCAGTTCTTC
TRBJ2-1 | 10 | . | . | TRBV29-1 | CSVEINEQFF | TGCAGCGTTGAGATCAATGAGCAGTTCTTC
TRBJ2-2 | 17 | few | . | TRBV6-1 | CASSPRFHRRYTGELFF | TGTGCCAGCAGCCCCCGTTTTCACCGAAGATACACCGGGGAGCTGTTTTTT
TRBJ2-1 | 12 | many | TRBD2 | TRBV3-1 | CASSRGRDYQFF | TGTGCCAGCAGCAGGGGCCGGGACTATCAGTTCTTC
TRBJ2-5 | 18 | . | TRBD2 | TRBV7-9 | CASSLMPLTSGSQETQYF | TGTGCCAGCAGCTTAATGCCCCTGACTAGCGGGAGTCAAGAGACCCAGTACTTC
TRBJ1-2 | 16 | . | . | TRBV6-2/TRBV6-3 | CASSSDRDTLPDGYTF | TGTGCCAGCAGTTCCGACCGTGATACGCTCCCGGATGGCTACACCTTC
TRBJ2-3 | 18 | . | TRBD2 | TRBV30 | CAWSGGGGLAGGLDTQYF | TGTGCCTGGAGTGGAGGGGGTGGACTAGCGGGAGGGTTAGATACGCAGTATTTT
TRBJ2-3 | 21 | . | TRBD2 | TRBV20-1 | CSARAPGHGTSGRPRTDTQYF | TGCAGTGCTAGAGCACCGGGACACGGGACTAGCGGGAGACCCCGCACAGATACGCAGTATTTT
TRBJ2-2 | 18 | few | TRBD2 | TRBV30 | CASTWGLAGDGHTGELFF | TGTGCTTCTACATGGGGACTAGCGGGAGACGGGCACACCGGGGAGCTGTTTTTT
TRBJ2-1 | 16 | . | TRBD2 | TRBV2 | CASSDPGLAGANEQFF | TGTGCCAGCAGTGACCCGGGACTAGCGGGAGCCAATGAGCAGTTCTTC
TRBJ1-5 | 15 | . | TRBD1 | TRBV28 | CASSYFGQGSQPQHF | TGTGCCAGCAGTTATTTCGGACAGGGAAGCCAGCCCCAGCATTTT
TRBJ1-5 | 15 | many | . | TRBV12-3/TRBV12-4 | CASSVTVFSNQPQHF | TGTGCCAGCAGTGTGACAGTTTTTAGCAATCAGCCCCAGCATTTT
TRBJ2-7 | 14 | . | TRBD1 | TRBV2 | CASSLDRGLGEQYF | TGTGCCAGCAGTTTGGACAGGGGGCTGGGCGAGCAGTACTTC
TRBJ1-1 | 16 | few | . | TRBV20-1 | CSARDWSGPSDTEAFF | TGCAGTGCTAGAGATTGGTCGGGCCCCTCCGACACTGAAGCTTTCTTT